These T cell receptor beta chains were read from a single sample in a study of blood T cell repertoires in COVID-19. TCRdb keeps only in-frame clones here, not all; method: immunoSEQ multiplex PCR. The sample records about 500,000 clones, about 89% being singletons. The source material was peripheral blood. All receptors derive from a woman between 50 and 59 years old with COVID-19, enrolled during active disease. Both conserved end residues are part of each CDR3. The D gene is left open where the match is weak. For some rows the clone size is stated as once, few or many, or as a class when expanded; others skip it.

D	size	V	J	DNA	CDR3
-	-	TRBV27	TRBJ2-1	TGTGCCAGCAGTTCAACGACTCGGAGGGATGAGCAGTTCTTC	CASSSTTRRDEQFF
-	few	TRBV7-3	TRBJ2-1	TGTGCCAGCAGCTTAACGTACGGGGAGCATGAGCAGTTCTTC	CASSLTYGEHEQFF
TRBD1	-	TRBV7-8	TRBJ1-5	TGTGCCAGCGGGACAGGAGACCATCAGCCCCAGCATTTT	CASGTGDHQPQHF
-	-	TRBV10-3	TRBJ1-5	TGTGCCATCAGTGAGCGCGAACAGCCCCAGCATTTT	CAISEREQPQHF
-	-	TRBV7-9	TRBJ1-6	TGTGCCAGCAGCTCGCGGGACCTTAGGGATTCACCCCTCCACTTT	CASSSRDLRDSPLHF
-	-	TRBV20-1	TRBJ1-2	TGCAGTGTCCCCTATTATGGCTACACCTTC	CSVPYYGYTF
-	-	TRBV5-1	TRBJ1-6	TGCGCCCGCAGCTGGGGGGGGGACGTTGAGAATTCACCCCTCCACTTT	CARSWGGDVENSPLHF
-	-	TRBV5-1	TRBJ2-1	TGCGCCAGCAGCTTGGAGGTGCAGGGCCTCGCCTATGAGCAGTTCTTC	CASSLEVQGLAYEQFF
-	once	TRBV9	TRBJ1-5	TGTGCCAGCAGCGTAGGCCCGGAGAGGGATCAGCCCCAGCATTTT	CASSVGPERDQPQHF
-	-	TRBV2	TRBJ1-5	TGTGCCAGCAGTGAGTACGGTAATCAGCCCCAGCATTTT	CASSEYGNQPQHF
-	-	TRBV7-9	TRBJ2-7	TGTGCCAGCAGCTCCAAGAGAAGACAAGTCTACGAGCAGTACTTC	CASSSKRRQVYEQYF
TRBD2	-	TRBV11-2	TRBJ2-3	TGTGCCAGCAGGGGACTAGCGGGGCGGGCAGATACGCAGTATTTT	CASRGLAGRADTQYF
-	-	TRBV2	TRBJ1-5	TGTGCCAGCAGCGGGGTCAGCAATCAGCCCCAGCATTTT	CASSGVSNQPQHF
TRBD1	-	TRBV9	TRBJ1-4	TGTGCCAGCAGCCCCCGCCTACAGGGGGGGACTAATGAAAAACTGTTTTTT	CASSPRLQGGTNEKLFF
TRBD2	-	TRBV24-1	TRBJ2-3	TGTGCCACCAGTGATTTTACTAGCGGGGGGCCCCCTACGCAGTATTTT	CATSDFTSGGPPTQYF
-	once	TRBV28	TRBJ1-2	TGTGCCAGCAGCCACCCCCTCGGAGGAGGGGTTGTCGGCTACACCTTC	CASSHPLGGGVVGYTF
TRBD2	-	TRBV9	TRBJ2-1	TGTGCCAGCAGCGCTAGCGGGGACTTGAATGAGCAGTTCTTC	CASSASGDLNEQFF
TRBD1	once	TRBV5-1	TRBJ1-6	TGCGCCAGCAGCTTGGGGGGCGACAGGGGAAACTCACCCCTCCACTTT	CASSLGGDRGNSPLHF
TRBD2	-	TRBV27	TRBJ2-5	TGTGCCAGCAGCCCAAACCCGGGGGGGCAAGAGACCCAGTACTTC	CASSPNPGGQETQYF
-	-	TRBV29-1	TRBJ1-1	TGCAGCGTCGAAAGAGGGAACACTGAAGCTTTCTTT	CSVERGNTEAFF
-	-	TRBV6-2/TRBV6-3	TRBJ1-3	TGTGCCAGCAGTTACATCCAGTTTTTCTCTGGAAACACCATATATTTT	CASSYIQFFSGNTIYF
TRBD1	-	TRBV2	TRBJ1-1	TGTGCCAGCAGGCCGGGACAGATGAACACTGAAGCTTTCTTT	CASRPGQMNTEAFF
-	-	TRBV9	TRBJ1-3	TGTGCCAGCAGCGATTCGACAGAAAACTCTGGAAACACCATATATTTT	CASSDSTENSGNTIYF
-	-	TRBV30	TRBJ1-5	TGTGCCTGGAGTGTTAGCCGGATTAGCAATCAGCCCCAGCATTTT	CAWSVSRISNQPQHF
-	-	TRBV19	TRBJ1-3	TGTGCCAGTAGTGCCACCGGACAGACCAGTACGAACACCATATATTTT	CASSATGQTSTNTIYF
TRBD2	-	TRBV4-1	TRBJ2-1	TGCGCCAGCAGCCCTTGGACTAGAGTTGGTGAGCAGTTCTTC	CASSPWTRVGEQFF
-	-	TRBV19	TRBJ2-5	TGTGCCAGTAGTCCCTACTCAGGGTTACAAGAGACCCAGTACTTC	CASSPYSGLQETQYF
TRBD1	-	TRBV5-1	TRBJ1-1	TGCGCCAGCAGCTGGGACAGGGGCGACACTGAAGCTTTCTTT	CASSWDRGDTEAFF
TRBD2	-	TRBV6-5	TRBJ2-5	TGTGCCAGCACCCAGGGCCAAAGGGAGGGTGAGACCCAGTACTTC	CASTQGQREGETQYF
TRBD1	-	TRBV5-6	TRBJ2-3	TGTGCCAGCAGCTCCCTGACAGGGGTGGATACGCAGTATTTT	CASSSLTGVDTQYF
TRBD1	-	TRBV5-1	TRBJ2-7	TGCGCCAGCAGCTCGGAGGACAGGTCCAGCGAGCAGTACTTC	CASSSEDRSSEQYF
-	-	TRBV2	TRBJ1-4	TGTGCCGCAGACACAGGCTTAAATGAAAAACTGTTTTTT	CAADTGLNEKLFF
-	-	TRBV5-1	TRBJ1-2	TGCGCCAGCAGCGGGGGGTCAGGGAACTATGGCTACACCTTC	CASSGGSGNYGYTF
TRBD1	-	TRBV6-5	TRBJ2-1	TGTGCCAGCAGTTACCCGAGGGGACAGGGTCTAAATGAGCAGTTCTTC	CASSYPRGQGLNEQFF
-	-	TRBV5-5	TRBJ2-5	TGTGCCAGCAGCCCGGGGGGGGACAGTCAAGAGACCCAGTACTTC	CASSPGGDSQETQYF
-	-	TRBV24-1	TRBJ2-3	TGTGCCACCAGTGATACCAGGGACATTAGCACAGATACGCAGTATTTT	CATSDTRDISTDTQYF
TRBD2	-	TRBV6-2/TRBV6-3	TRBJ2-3	TGTGCCAGCAGTTACTTCGCGGGGGGTAGCACAGATACGCAGTATTTT	CASSYFAGGSTDTQYF
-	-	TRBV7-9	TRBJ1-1	TGTGCCAGCAGCTTAGATATAGGGGGTACTGAAGCTTTCTTT	CASSLDIGGTEAFF
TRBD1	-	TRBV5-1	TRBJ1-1	TGCGCCAGCAGCTCAGGACAGGGGCTCACTGAAGCTTTCTTT	CASSSGQGLTEAFF
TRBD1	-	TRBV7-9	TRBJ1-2	TGTGCCAGCACCACTCAGGGGGCGGGCGGCTACACCTTC	CASTTQGAGGYTF
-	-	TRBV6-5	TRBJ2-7	TGTGCCAGCGGACTCTGGAACAGGGACCCCTACGAGCAGTACTTC	CASGLWNRDPYEQYF
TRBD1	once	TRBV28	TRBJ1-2	TGTGCCACCTCGACAGGGTCTAACTATGGCTACACCTTC	CATSTGSNYGYTF
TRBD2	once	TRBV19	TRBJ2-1	TGTGCCAGTAGTCTCATCGGGGCGGGGGTCTACAATGAGCAGTTCTTC	CASSLIGAGVYNEQFF
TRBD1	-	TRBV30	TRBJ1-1	TGTGCCCGAATTAACCGGGACAGGGGGTCTGAAGCTTTCTTT	CARINRDRGSEAFF
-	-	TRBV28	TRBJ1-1	TGTGCCAGCATCACGATAATCGGGCAGGGTTTGAACACTGAAGCTTTCTTT	CASITIIGQGLNTEAFF
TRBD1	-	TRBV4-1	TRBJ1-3	TGCGCCAGCAGCGACGGACAGGCGACCCGCTCTGGAAACACCATATATTTT	CASSDGQATRSGNTIYF